Presented here are 17 T cell receptor beta chains from one specimen sequenced in a study of blood T cell repertoires in COVID-19. Here immunoSEQ multiplex PCR was the method, and the copy in TCRdb shows in-frame clones only, minus some. The data show about 87,000 clones, with about 80% seen just once and 3.5% to 4.5% held by the top ten. Sequenced: peripheral blood. The receptors were gathered from a woman aged 45-60 years with acute or convalescent COVID-19.

This sequence joins TRBV6-1 and TRBJ1-5, with 9 bases aligning to TRBD1. The trim removed 4 bases at V and 0 bases at J, leaving 4 bases unmatched. The CDR3 runs 16 residues. Germline V gene data show CDR1 as MNHNS and CDR2 as SASEGT. As DNA, the CDR3 is TGTGCCAGCAGTGGGATGACAGGGGGTAGCAATCAGCCCCAGCATTTT. Protein sequence: CASSGMTGGSNQPQHF.

This clone was found a few times. The chain is built from TRBV4-2 and TRBJ2-3, with 8 nucleotides matching TRBD1. CDR3 length: 15 residues. The junction had 6 bases not matched to a gene; V was cut back by 4 bases and J by 3 bases. The V gene's germline CDR1 is LGHNA and CDR2 YNFKEQ. The CDR3 reads CASSPRTGMTDTQYF. Here the CDR3 DNA reads TGTGCCAGCAGCCCTAGGACAGGGATGACAGATACGCAGTATTTT.

The rearrangement joins TRBV20-1 to TRBJ1-2; a weak D match, TRBD1 (6 bases). The CDR3 has 14 amino acids. The germline CDR1 and CDR2 sequences are DFQATT and SNEGSKA (reference sequence). The V gene lost 3 bases and the J gene lost 5 bases, with 16 bases spanning the gap. CDR3 nucleotides: TGCAGTGCTAGTCACAGGGCAGTGGGGTATGGCTACACCTTC. It yields the protein CSASHRAVGYGYTF.

The chain couples TRBV28 to TRBJ2-7; 9 bases align to TRBD2. The ends lost 7 bases at V and 4 bases at J; junction bases unmatched: 20. Germline V gene lookup returns CDR1 MDHEN and CDR2 SYDVKM. The CDR3 has 18 residues. The CDR3 nucleotides read TGTGCCAGCAAAGAACCGAGCAGATCTGCGGGGGGGCGATACGAGCAGTACTTC. It translates to CASKEPSRSAGGRYEQYF.

This clone has only one observation. CDR3 sequence (DNA): TGTGCCAGCAGTTCCAGAGGGACAGGGGCTAACTATGGCTACACCTTC. It translates to CASSSRGTGANYGYTF. The chain combines TRBV6-6 with TRBJ1-2, with TRBD1 matching over 10 bases. Germline CDR1 and CDR2: MNHNY and SVGAGI (reference sequence). The V segment lost 4 bases and the J segment 0 bases; nucleotides outside the gene matches: 5. This CDR3 region has 16 residues.

This sequence joins TRBV28 and TRBJ1-5, with 8 positions matching TRBD1. J gave up 8 bases and V 6 bases, and 3 bases lay outside the gene matches. CDR3 length equals 12 residues. From germline, CDR1 is MDHEN and CDR2 SYDVKM. Written as DNA, the CDR3 is TGTGCCAGCAGGGGACAGGCTAAGCCCCAGCATTTT. It specifies CASRGQAKPQHF. Filled out from reference TRBV28 and TRBJ1-5, the complete variable domain reads DVKVTQSSRYLVKRTGEKVFLECVQDMDHENMFWYRQDPGLGLRLIYFSYDVKMKEKGDIPEGYSVSREKKERFSLILESASTNQTSMYLCASRGQAKPQHFGDGTRLSIL.

This clone was counted at least ten times. The chain combines TRBV7-2 with TRBJ1-1; D not certain. Germline V gene lookup returns CDR1 SGHTA and CDR2 FQGNSA. V lost 4 bases, J lost 3 bases, and 3 bases lay in between. The CDR3 runs 11 residues. This CDR3 reads CASSSYTEAFF. The CDR3, as DNA: TGTGCCAGCAGCTCTTACACTGAAGCTTTCTTT.

Here the CDR3 DNA reads TGTGCCAGCAGTCCCGCCCGAGGGAGGAATCAGCCCCAGCATTTT. Translating gives CASSPARGRNQPQHF. This sequence joins TRBV6-2 or TRBV6-3 and TRBJ1-5; no clear D. CDR1 is MNHEY, CDR2 SVGEGT, per germline. The V gene lost 5 bases and the J gene lost 4 bases, with 15 bases spanning the gap. The CDR3 runs to 15 residues.

The chain links TRBV3-1 (or the pseudogene TRBV3-2) to TRBJ2-1, with D possibly TRBD2 on 5 matching bases. V lost 4 bases to trimming and J lost 8 bases, with 24 bases between them. The CDR3 consists of 17 residues. Per the germline V gene, CDR1 is LGHDT and CDR2 is YNNKEL (reference sequence). The CDR3 is CASSPFAATGREHEQFF. The DNA of the CDR3 is TGTGCCAGCAGCCCTTTTGCGGCCACTGGTCGGGAACATGAGCAGTTCTTC.

The J gene is TRBJ1-1, the V gene TRBV5-4, with TRBD1 as a possible D gene (6 bases). This CDR3 spans 16 amino acids. Per the germline V gene, CDR1 is SGHNT and CDR2 is YYREEE (reference sequence). Trimming took off 0 bases at V and 1 base at J, with 13 bases between the two ends. The CDR3 bases are TGTGCCAGCAGCTTGGGCCAGGGGTTGGGGAACACTGAAGCTTTCTTT. This translates into CASSLGQGLGNTEAFF.

This clone appeared once. This chain connects TRBV7-2 to TRBJ1-2; 9 bases are shared with TRBD1. With V trimmed by 5 bases and J by 7 bases, 5 bases remained unmatched. Germline V gives CDR1 SGHTA, CDR2 FQGNSA. CDR3 length: 13 amino acids. CDR3 coding DNA: TGTGCCAGCAGCCTGGACAGGGGAATTGGCTACACCTTC. This translates into CASSLDRGIGYTF.

The chain combines TRBV19 with TRBJ1-5, with D unclear. Germline CDR1 is LNHDA and CDR2 is SQIVND (reference sequence). V was pared by 6 bases and J by 3 bases, with 15 bases between. This CDR3 is 15 amino acids long. CDR3 coding DNA: TGTGCCAGTAGGCCGATCGGAGGTGCCAATCAGCCCCAGCATTTT. Residues: CASRPIGGANQPQHF.

The genes are TRBV12-3 or TRBV12-4 and TRBJ2-1, with a possible D match to TRBD2 (5 bases). CDR3 length: 13 amino acids. Trimming removed 6 bases at V and 4 bases at J, with 10 bases between. The CDR3 bases are TGTGCCAGCAGCTTCAAGCGGTACAATGAGCAGTTCTTC. Amino acid sequence: CASSFKRYNEQFF.

CDR3 sequence: CASTLDRVDAEAFF. The CDR3, as DNA: TGTGCCAGCACATTGGACAGGGTCGACGCTGAAGCTTTCTTT. The chain employs TRBV2 and TRBJ1-1; 8 bases fit TRBD1. Per germline, CDR1 SNHLY and CDR2 FYNNEI. The CDR3 has 14 amino acids. V was pared by 7 bases and J by 6 bases, with 10 bases of the junction left unmatched. The variable domain in full, with the rest retrieved from reference TRBV2 and TRBJ1-1, is EPEVTQTPSHQVTQMGQEVILRCVPISNHLYFYWYRQILGQKVEFLVSFYNNEISEKSEIFDDQFSVERPDGSNFTLKIRSTKLEDSAMYFCASTLDRVDAEAFFGQGTRLTVV.

Only a few counts were recorded for this clone. The chain is built from TRBV7-9 and TRBJ2-1; TRBD2 is a possible D gene (7 bases). CDR1 is SEHNR, CDR2 FQNEAQ, per germline (reference sequence). Trimming took off 6 bases at V and 6 bases at J, with 18 bases between the two ends. The CDR3 runs 15 residues. The CDR3, as DNA: TGTGCCAGCAGACCCCGGTGGGGGGGGGCCAATGAGCAGTTCTTC. Translating it yields CASRPRWGGANEQFF.

This clone was seen only a few times. This rearrangement joins TRBV28 to TRBJ1-5, with a possible D match to TRBD1 (6 bases). Germline-derived CDR1 and CDR2 are MDHEN and SYDVKM. The CDR3 is 13 amino acids. The V and J ends lost 2 bases and 14 bases respectively, with 16 bases between them. Here the CDR3 reads CASSLRPKDRKHF. CDR3 bases: TGTGCCAGCAGTTTACGCCCAAAAGACAGGAAGCATTTT.

This sequence joins TRBV6-5 and TRBJ1-4; TRBD1 agrees at 12 bases. This CDR3 contains 14 residues. CDR1 is MNHEY, CDR2 SVGAGI, per germline. With V trimmed by 6 bases and J by 7 bases, 3 bases remained unmatched. Written as DNA, the CDR3 is TGTGCCAGCAGGGCGGGACAGGGGGCTGAAAAACTGTTTTTT. Protein product: CASRAGQGAEKLFF.